The sequence of this TCR beta chain was determined in a study of T-cell memory formation after mild COVID-19. Germline CDR1 and CDR2: LGHNT and FRNRAP. V lost 3 bases, J lost 9 bases, and 6 bases lay in between. The CDR3 extends over 11 amino acids. Via MiXCR, TCRdb re-called the 5' RACE reads, giving one row per CDR3 protein. The table shows under 450,000 distinct CDR3 sequences, with approximately 15% occurring only once. Whole-study findings and limits: A subset of responding clones appeared in pre-infection memory, suggesting cross-reactive memory joined.

About this clonotype: Its antigen remains unknown.

The V and J genes are TRBV12-5 and TRBJ2-1; D not certain. Sequencing was performed on PBMCs or a T cell subset sorted from them (not recorded which). The clonotype originates from a man aged 18 to 30 who had mild COVID-19 (a few samples of this study predate the infection). Cell type and time point are not known. This CDR3 reads CASGFFREQFF. The CDR3 DNA sequence: TGTGCTAGTGGTTTTTTCCGTGAGCAGTTCTTC.